This T cell receptor (beta chain) comes out of a study of blood T cell repertoires in COVID-19. Trimming took 8 bases from V and 1 from J, leaving 17 bases between them. Looked up from germline, CDR1 is MNHEY and CDR2 is SVGAGI. The CDR3 is made up of 15 amino acids. How the authors handled the data: Amplified reference gene primers provided the basis for estimating nucleated cell counts. Measured with immunoSEQ multiplex PCR; TCRdb has only the in-frame clones, and not every one. V, J and clone size reflect that table, while D and trimming were determined from the DNA. The sample has about 250,000 clones; around 81% are singletons.

The chain couples TRBV6-5 to TRBJ1-1; TRBD1 is a possible D gene (5 bases). Sequencing input: peripheral blood. The TCR comes from a middle-aged man with active or convalescent COVID-19. The CDR3 region is CASPPLQTGNTEAFF. The CDR3 DNA reads as TGTGCCAGCCCGCCACTCCAAACAGGGAACACTGAAGCTTTCTTT.